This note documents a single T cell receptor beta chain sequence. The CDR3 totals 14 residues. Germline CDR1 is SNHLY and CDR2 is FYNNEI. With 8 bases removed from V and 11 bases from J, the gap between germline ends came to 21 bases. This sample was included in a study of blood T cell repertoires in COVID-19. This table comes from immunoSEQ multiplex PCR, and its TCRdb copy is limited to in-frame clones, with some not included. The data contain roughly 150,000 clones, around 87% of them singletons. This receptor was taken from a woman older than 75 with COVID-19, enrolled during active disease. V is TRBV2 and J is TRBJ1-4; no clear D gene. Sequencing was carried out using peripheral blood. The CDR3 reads CASSEAGSLEKLFF. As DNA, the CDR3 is TGTGCCAGCTCCGAAGCGGGGTCCCTAGAGAAACTGTTTTTT.